The 26 T cell receptor beta chains presented below share a single source sample, sequenced in a study of blood T cell repertoires in COVID-19 (TCRdb year 2020). The library relied on the immunoSEQ multiplex PCR assay. TCRdb mirrors the immuneACCESS table, restricted to in-frame sequences. Some clones are absent from its copies; in checked studies, under half trace to an unresolved V gene, and the reason for the others is unknown. The sample records approximately 160,000 clones, around 82% of which are singletons. The top ten clones comprise less than 4% of the sample. The sample comprised PBMCs or T cells enriched from blood (not recorded which). These receptors came from a woman aged 50 to 60 in a cohort exposed to, infected with or recovered from COVID-19 (not recorded which).

The rearrangement links TRBV2 to TRBJ2-7; 12 bases map to TRBD2. Germline assignment: CDR1 SNHLY and CDR2 FYNNEI. The CDR3 sequence is 14 residues long. The V and J ends lost 10 bases and 5 bases, in that order; junction bases with no gene match: 9. CDR3 sequence: CATSRTSGEDEQYF. Written as DNA, the CDR3 is TGTGCCACCTCCCGGACTAGCGGGGAGGACGAGCAGTACTTC. The entire variable domain, with the rest obtained from reference TRBV2 and TRBJ2-7, is as follows: EPEVTQTPSHQVTQMGQEVILRCVPISNHLYFYWYRQILGQKVEFLVSFYNNEISEKSEIFDDQFSVERPDGSNFTLKIRSTKLEDSAMYFCATSRTSGEDEQYFGPGTRLTVT.

The chain's CDR3 is CATSPSGETQYF. The CDR3 DNA is TGTGCCACCAGCCCTAGCGGAGAGACCCAGTACTTC. V gene TRBV15 combines with J gene TRBJ2-5, with 7 bases aligning to TRBD2. The CDR3 contains 12 residues. From germline, CDR1 is LNHNV and CDR2 YYDKDF (reference sequence). With 5 bases clipped from V and 4 bases from J, the junction kept 1 base outside the gene matches. The variable domain in full, with the rest retrieved from reference TRBV15 and TRBJ2-5, is DAMVIQNPRYQVTQFGKPVTLSCSQTLNHNVMYWYQQKSSQAPKLLFHYYDKDFNNEADTPDNFQSRRPNTSFCFLDIRSPGLGDTAMYLCATSPSGETQYFGPGTRLLVL.

The V and J genes are TRBV6-5 and TRBJ1-4; 7 bases agree with TRBD1. With 7 bases clipped from V and 4 bases from J, the junction kept 9 bases outside the gene matches. The CDR3 spans 15 residues. CDR1 is MNHEY and CDR2 is SVGAGI in the germline V gene. CDR3 coding DNA: TGTGCCAGCACTTTAGGACAGGACCATAATGAAAAACTGTTTTTT. Its protein product is CASTLGQDHNEKLFF.

This chain uses TRBV7-8 with TRBJ2-1; possible D gene TRBD1, 5 bases. Trimming left V 5 bases short and J 2 bases short, with 10 bases between. The CDR3 length is 14 residues. CDR1 and CDR2 (germline): SGHVS, FQNEAQ. The CDR3 sequence is CASSVDKTYNEQFF. DNA of the CDR3: TGTGCCAGCAGCGTGGACAAGACCTACAATGAGCAGTTCTTC.

This chain links TRBV19 with TRBJ1-6; D might be TRBD1 (5 bases). The germline V and J ends were trimmed by 4 bases and 8 bases, with 18 bases remaining between them. CDR1 LNHDA and CDR2 SQIVND come from the germline V gene (reference sequence). This CDR3 contains 16 residues. The CDR3 DNA follows: TGTGCCAGTAGTACGACACCCCGGGACTCCCATTCACCCCTCCACTTT. Translating gives CASSTTPRDSHSPLHF.

The V call is TRBV7-2, the J call TRBJ1-1, with a weak D call TRBD1 (5 bases). CDR1 SGHTA and CDR2 FQGNSA come from the germline V gene. The ends were cut back, 5 bases at V and 0 bases at J, with 19 bases in the middle. This CDR3 region has 17 residues. The CDR3 DNA is TGTGCCAGCAGCCCCCGACAGCTCTCCCCACTGAACACTGAAGCTTTCTTT. This sequence encodes CASSPRQLSPLNTEAFF.

Comment on this clone: Other DNA sequences in the sample encode the same CDR3. The genes are TRBV9 and TRBJ2-3, with TRBD1 matching over 11 bases. Unmatched junction bases numbered 5, after V lost 3 bases and J lost 2 bases. Germline-derived CDR1 and CDR2 are SGDLS and YYNGEE. The CDR3 length is 16 residues. The CDR3, as DNA: TGTGCCAGCAGCGCTGGACAGGGGGCTAACACAGATACGCAGTATTTT. This sequence encodes CASSAGQGANTDTQYF.

This chain connects TRBV28 to TRBJ1-1, with 8 bases matching TRBD1. Germline assignment: CDR1 MDHEN and CDR2 SYDVKM. This CDR3 is built from 15 residues. Trimming removed 9 bases from V and 1 base from J; junction bases left unmatched: 10. CDR3 region: CASTGGAESNTEAFF. Written as DNA, the CDR3 is TGTGCCAGTACAGGGGGGGCAGAATCGAACACTGAAGCTTTCTTT.

This clone was seen only once. The J gene is TRBJ2-3, the V gene TRBV19; no clear D gene. CDR1 and CDR2 (germline): LNHDA, SQIVND (reference sequence). The CDR3 totals 14 residues. V lost 3 bases and J lost 0, with 7 bases in between. The CDR3 loop is CASSIEASTDTQYF. CDR3 in DNA: TGTGCCAGTAGTATTGAGGCAAGCACAGATACGCAGTATTTT.

DNA of the CDR3: TGTGCCAGCAGTTTTCCGAGCGGCGAGCAGTACTTC. This sequence encodes CASSFPSGEQYF. The chain is built from TRBV27 and TRBJ2-7; a weak D match, TRBD2 (5 bases). The CDR3 totals 12 residues. Germline V gene sequence: CDR1 MNHEY, CDR2 SMNVEV (reference sequence). V lost 3 bases to trimming and J lost 6 bases, with 9 bases between them.

This chain uses TRBV19 with TRBJ1-4; TRBD1 matches 10 bases. The CDR3 spans 16 residues. Germline CDR1 reads LNHDA; CDR2 reads SQIVND (reference sequence). Trimming at V came to 7 bases and at J to 4 bases, leaving 9 bases not matched to a gene. The CDR3 region has the DNA TGTGCCAGTACCAGAGAATGGACAGGGGGTAATGAAAAACTGTTTTTT. The encoded protein is CASTREWTGGNEKLFF.

This rearrangement joins TRBV15 to TRBJ2-3; D perhaps matches TRBD2 (5 bases). Trimming took off 6 bases at V and 2 bases at J, with 15 bases between the two ends. Looked up from germline, CDR1 is LNHNV and CDR2 is YYDKDF (reference sequence). The CDR3 consists of 15 residues. This chain's CDR3 is CATRSLLSATDTQYF. For the CDR3, the DNA is TGTGCCACCAGATCCCTCCTTAGCGCCACAGATACGCAGTATTTT.

This chain links TRBV7-2 with TRBJ2-4; 7 nucleotides line up with TRBD1. The CDR3 extends over 19 amino acids. CDR1 SGHTA and CDR2 FQGNSA come from the germline V gene. Germline trimming cut 5 bases from V and 2 bases from J; bases unmatched to any gene: 18. Here the CDR3 reads CASSHTLTGVLYPKNIQYF. CDR3 in DNA: TGTGCCAGCAGCCATACACTTACAGGGGTCCTTTACCCCAAAAACATTCAGTACTTC.

V and J are TRBV3-1 (or the pseudogene TRBV3-2) and TRBJ1-2; tentative D call: TRBD1 (5 bases). Germline-derived CDR1 and CDR2 are LGHDT and YNNKEL (reference sequence). Trimming took off 2 bases at V and 9 bases at J, with 10 bases between the two ends. The CDR3 extends over 12 amino acids. CDR3 bases: TGTGCCAGCAGCCAACGGGCAGGGAGCTACACCTTC. Protein: CASSQRAGSYTF.

The J gene is TRBJ2-2, the V gene TRBV10-3; D unresolved. The V gene's germline CDR1 is ENHRY and CDR2 SYGVKD. The CDR3 spans 13 residues. Trimming shortened V by 4 bases and J by 6 bases, and 9 bases separated the two germline ends. Here the CDR3 reads CAISGIGSGELFF. CDR3 DNA sequence: TGTGCCATCAGTGGCATCGGGTCCGGGGAGCTGTTTTTT.

This clone was counted a single time. The chain recombines TRBV3-1 (or the pseudogene TRBV3-2) with TRBJ2-1; 16 nucleotides line up with TRBD2. The germline V gene encodes CDR1 LGHDT and CDR2 YNNKEL (reference sequence). The CDR3 totals 16 residues. V trimming: 1 base; J trimming: 12 bases; junction bases outside the gene matches: 6. In DNA, the CDR3 is TGTGCCAGCAGCCAAGGAGGGACTAGCGGGGGGGCAAGGCAGTTCTTC. This translates into CASSQGGTSGGARQFF.

This chain uses TRBV28 with TRBJ1-3, with D possibly matching TRBD1 (5 bases). With 1 base removed from V and 0 bases from J, the gap between germline ends came to 13 bases. This CDR3 contains 17 residues. Looked up from germline, CDR1 is MDHEN and CDR2 is SYDVKM. DNA for the CDR3: TGTGCCAGCAGTTTATTCGGGGGGGTAACCTCTGGAAACACCATATATTTT. It yields the protein CASSLFGGVTSGNTIYF. Using reference TRBV28 and TRBJ1-3 for the parts outside the CDR3, the full variable domain is DVKVTQSSRYLVKRTGEKVFLECVQDMDHENMFWYRQDPGLGLRLIYFSYDVKMKEKGDIPEGYSVSREKKERFSLILESASTNQTSMYLCASSLFGGVTSGNTIYFGEGSWLTVV.

The gene calls are TRBV6-5 and TRBJ2-1; maybe TRBD1 (7 bases). The V and J ends lost 6 bases and 13 bases respectively, with 22 bases between them. Germline V lookup: CDR1 MNHEY, CDR2 SVGAGI. CDR3 length equals 14 residues. CDR3 sequence: CASRSDRVGGSQFF. Here the CDR3 DNA reads TGTGCCAGCAGGTCAGACAGGGTCGGGGGATCCCAGTTCTTC.

This clone has just a few counts. CDR3 region: CASRQGAETEAFF. The CDR3 nucleotides read TGTGCCAGCAGACAGGGGGCTGAGACTGAAGCTTTCTTT. The genes are TRBV7-3 and TRBJ1-1; 9 positions agree with TRBD1. CDR3 length: 13 residues. Germline loops: CDR1 SGHTA, CDR2 FQGTGA. The V gene end was trimmed by 6 bases and the J gene end by 5 bases; junction bases not matched to a gene: 4.

The gene calls are TRBV3-1 (or the pseudogene TRBV3-2) and TRBJ2-4; weak D call: TRBD1 (6 bases). In germline, CDR1 is LGHDT, CDR2 YNNKEL (reference sequence). Trimming left V 0 bases short and J 6 bases short, with 15 bases between. This CDR3 is 16 amino acids long. As DNA, the CDR3 is TGTGCCAGCAGCCAAGACCCCGGGACACTTGTAAACATTCAGTACTTC. This translates into CASSQDPGTLVNIQYF.

The rearrangement links TRBV19 to TRBJ1-6; possibly TRBD1 for D (5 bases). The CDR3 runs to 16 residues. The germline CDR1 and CDR2 sequences are LNHDA and SQIVND (reference sequence). V shed 5 bases and J shed 0 bases, with 11 bases lying between them. The CDR3 here is CASSRQSSSYNSPLHF. CDR3 bases: TGTGCCAGTAGTCGACAGTCGAGCTCCTATAATTCACCCCTCCACTTT.

This clone has just a few counts. V is TRBV7-9 and J is TRBJ1-6, with 9 nucleotides matching TRBD1. This CDR3 region has 17 residues. The ends lost 5 bases at V and 8 bases at J; junction bases unmatched: 13. Germline lookup yields CDR1 SEHNR and CDR2 FQNEAQ (reference sequence). The CDR3 spells CASSPEYGDRAYSPLHF. CDR3 bases: TGTGCCAGCAGCCCCGAGTACGGGGACAGGGCTTATTCACCCCTCCACTTT.

The gene calls are TRBV5-1 and TRBJ2-4; 8 bases map to TRBD1. Germline V gives CDR1 SGHRS, CDR2 YFSETQ. V shed 4 bases, J shed 8 bases, and the junction held 8 bases outside the gene matches. The length of the CDR3 is 14 residues. The CDR3 coding sequence is TGCGCCAGCAGCCCGCAGGGGGCGCTGGACATTCAGTACTTC. Its protein is CASSPQGALDIQYF.

The V call is TRBV7-9, the J call TRBJ2-6, with TRBD1 matching 10 bases. CDR1 SEHNR and CDR2 FQNEAQ come from the germline V gene (reference sequence). With 0 bases clipped from V and 2 bases from J, the junction kept 4 bases outside the gene matches. The CDR3 is made up of 18 amino acids. The CDR3 is CASSLAPGQGTGANVLTF. The CDR3 bases are TGTGCCAGCAGCTTAGCACCGGGACAGGGGACTGGGGCCAACGTCCTGACTTTC.

This clone was found a few times. The chain uses TRBV19 and TRBJ1-1; D gene uncertain. The CDR3 loop spans 19 amino acids. Germline CDR1 and CDR2: LNHDA and SQIVND (reference sequence). Trimming cost V 8 bases and J 4 bases, with 32 bases left between them. The CDR3 nucleotides are TGTGCCAGTCTTGACAAGGCGGGTGCAAGTGTGCCTCCAAGCACTGAAGCTTTCTTT. This sequence encodes CASLDKAGASVPPSTEAFF.

The gene calls are TRBV28 and TRBJ1-2; TRBD1 matches 7 bases. The CDR3 is 13 residues long. Germline V gene sequence: CDR1 MDHEN, CDR2 SYDVKM. Germline trimming cut 7 bases from V and 8 bases from J; bases unmatched to any gene: 10. The CDR3 sequence is CASNLDRWSGYTF. For the CDR3, the DNA is TGTGCCAGCAACTTGGACAGGTGGAGCGGCTACACCTTC.